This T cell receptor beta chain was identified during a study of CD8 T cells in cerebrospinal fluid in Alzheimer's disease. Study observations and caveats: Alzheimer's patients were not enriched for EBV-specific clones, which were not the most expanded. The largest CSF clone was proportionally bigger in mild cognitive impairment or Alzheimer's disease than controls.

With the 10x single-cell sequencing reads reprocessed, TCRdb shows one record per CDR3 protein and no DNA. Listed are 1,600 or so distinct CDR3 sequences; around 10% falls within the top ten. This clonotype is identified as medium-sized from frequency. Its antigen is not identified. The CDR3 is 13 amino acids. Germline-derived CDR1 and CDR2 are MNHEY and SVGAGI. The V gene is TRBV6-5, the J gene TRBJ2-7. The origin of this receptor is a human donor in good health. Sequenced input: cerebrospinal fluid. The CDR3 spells CASSYSITYEQYF.